Given below is one T cell receptor (beta chain) in context. Its antigen is currently unknown. CDR3 length: 14 residues. Between the trimmed V and J ends, which lost 6 bases and 5 bases, there was a span of 15 bases. Germline assignment: CDR1 SNHLY and CDR2 FYNNEI. The sample belongs to a study of OX40 agonist ivuxolimab in advanced cancers. Whole-study findings and limits: There was clonal expansion of CD4+ and CD8+ blood T cells by week 6 at 0.1 to 3.0 mg/kg.

The method was immunoSEQ multiplex PCR; TCRdb's version includes in-frame clones alone and lacks a portion of them. The sample shows about 48,000 clones, roughly 81% of them seen only once. The specimen was CD4+ or CD8+ T cells sorted from blood, collected in a trial of the OX40 agonist ivuxolimab. The gene calls are TRBV2 and TRBJ2-3, with a possible D match to TRBD1 (6 bases). This TCR was sampled from an adult with an advanced solid tumor such as melanoma, head and neck, liver or kidney cancer. Here the CDR3 DNA reads TGTGCCAGCAGCGTACAGGGTGTCGGAGATACGCAGTATTTT. It specifies CASSVQGVGDTQYF.